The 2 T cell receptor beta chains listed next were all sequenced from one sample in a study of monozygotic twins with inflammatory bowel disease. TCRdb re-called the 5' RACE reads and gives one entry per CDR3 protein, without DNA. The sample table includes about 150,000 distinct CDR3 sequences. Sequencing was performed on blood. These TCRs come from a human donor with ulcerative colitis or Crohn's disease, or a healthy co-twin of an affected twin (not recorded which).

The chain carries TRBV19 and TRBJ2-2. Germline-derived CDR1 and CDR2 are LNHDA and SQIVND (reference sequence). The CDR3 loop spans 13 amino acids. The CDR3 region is CASSFTNTGELFF.

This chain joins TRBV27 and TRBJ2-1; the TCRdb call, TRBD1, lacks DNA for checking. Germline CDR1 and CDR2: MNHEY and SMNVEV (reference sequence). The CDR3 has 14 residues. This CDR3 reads CASRAGGINNEQFF.